This is a list of T cell receptor beta chains from one sample in a study of cytotoxic CD8 clonotypes in ibrutinib-treated CLL. Method: immunoSEQ multiplex PCR; TCRdb's copy keeps in-frame clones and lacks some. The sample yields fewer than 80,000 clones, 57% seen once. The sample here was PBMCs, taken after 12 months of ibrutinib treatment. Receptors were obtained from a human donor with chronic lymphocytic leukemia. Both conserved end residues are part of each CDR3. The order of the fields is V gene, J gene, CDR3 protein.

TRBV6-6	TRBJ1-1	CASSRDTSNPTEAFF
TRBV10-3	TRBJ2-5	CAISESTQTQYF
TRBV5-5	TRBJ1-2	CASSLADAYGYTF
TRBV20-1	TRBJ1-2	CSVQHGYTF
TRBV19	TRBJ1-4	CASSIWTGNEKLFF
TRBV4-2	TRBJ2-2	CASSGWDGELFF
TRBV2	TRBJ2-3	CASSVIAGVLDTQYF
TRBV27	TRBJ2-5	CASSNIGQGSRETQYF
TRBV6-6	TRBJ1-6	CASSVEAMYSPLHF
TRBV14	TRBJ2-1	CASSNIGVAADNEQFF
TRBV15	TRBJ2-2	CATSRVAGELFF
TRBV2	TRBJ1-5	CASSFSSTAQHF